The 4 T cell receptor beta chains below were found in one sample sequenced in a study of T cells after yellow fever vaccination. TCRdb re-called the 5' RACE reads with MiXCR, one entry per CDR3 protein. The table lists more than 450,000 distinct CDR3 sequences, roughly 22% of them singletons, with approximately 15% in the top ten. The material was PBMCs, obtained approximately 22 days after the first yellow fever vaccination. These TCRs come from a young man who received the YFV17D yellow fever vaccine.

This clonotype came up a few times. This chain links TRBV25-1 with TRBJ2-3; 10 bases are shared with TRBD2. V lost 7 bases to trimming and J lost 6 bases; unmatched junction nucleotides: 10. This CDR3 is built from 15 residues. Germline CDR1 is MGHDK and CDR2 is SYGVNS. CDR3 loop: CASNNKSGGADTQYF. CDR3 nucleotide sequence: TGTGCCAGCAACAATAAAAGCGGGGGGGCGGATACGCAGTATTTT.

V and J are TRBV2 and TRBJ1-1, with D maybe TRBD1 (5 bases). CDR3 length: 13 amino acids. Germline V gene data show CDR1 as SNHLY and CDR2 as FYNNEI. Trimming pared 6 bases from V and 2 bases from J, leaving 10 bases between. CDR3 protein: CASSRELNTEAFF. CDR3 DNA: TGTGCCAGCAGCAGGGAGTTAAACACTGAAGCTTTCTTT.

A few counts support this clonotype. The chain couples TRBV12-3 or TRBV12-4 to TRBJ1-5, with a weak D call TRBD1 (6 bases). The CDR3 runs to 14 residues. The V end was cut by 4 bases, the J end by 6 bases, with 13 bases between. Written as DNA, the CDR3 is TGTGCCAGCAGTTCCGGACAGTTGAGTCAGCCCCAGCATTTT. Translated: CASSSGQLSQPQHF.

The chain employs TRBV27 and TRBJ2-7, with D hard to call. Trimming shortened V by 2 bases and J by 0 bases, and 8 bases separated the two germline ends. The CDR3 loop spans 14 amino acids. The germline CDR1 and CDR2 sequences are MNHEY and SMNVEV (reference sequence). The DNA for the CDR3 is TGTGCCAGCAGTTTAAACGCGAACTCCTACGAGCAGTACGTC. Translated, it gives CASSLNANSYEQYV.